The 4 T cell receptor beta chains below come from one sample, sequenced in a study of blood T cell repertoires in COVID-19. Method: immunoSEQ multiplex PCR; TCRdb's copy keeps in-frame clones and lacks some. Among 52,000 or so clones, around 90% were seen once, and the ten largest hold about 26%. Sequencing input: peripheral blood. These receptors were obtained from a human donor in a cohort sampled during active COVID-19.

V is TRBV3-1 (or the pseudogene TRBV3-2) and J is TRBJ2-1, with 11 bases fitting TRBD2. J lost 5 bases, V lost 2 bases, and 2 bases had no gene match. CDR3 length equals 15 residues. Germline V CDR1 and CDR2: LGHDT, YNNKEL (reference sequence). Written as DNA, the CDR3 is TGTGCCAGCAGCCAAAGACTAGCGGGAAACAATGAGCAGTTCTTC. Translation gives CASSQRLAGNNEQFF.

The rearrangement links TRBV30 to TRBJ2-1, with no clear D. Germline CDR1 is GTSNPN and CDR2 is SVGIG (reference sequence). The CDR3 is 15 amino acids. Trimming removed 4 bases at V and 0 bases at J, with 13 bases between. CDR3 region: CAWKSAADSYNEQFF. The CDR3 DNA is TGTGCCTGGAAGTCCGCCGCGGACTCCTACAATGAGCAGTTCTTC.

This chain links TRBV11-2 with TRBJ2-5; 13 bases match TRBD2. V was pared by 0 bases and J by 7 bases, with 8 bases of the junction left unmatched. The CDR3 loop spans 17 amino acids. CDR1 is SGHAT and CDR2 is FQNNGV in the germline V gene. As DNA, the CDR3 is TGTGCCAGCAGCTTAGACGGGGGACTAGCGGGAATAGGGACCCAGTACTTC. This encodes CASSLDGGLAGIGTQYF. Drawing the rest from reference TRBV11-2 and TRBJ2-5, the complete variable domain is EAGVAQSPRYKIIEKRQSVAFWCNPISGHATLYWYQQILGQGPKLLIQFQNNGVVDDSQLPKDRFSAERLKGVDSTLKIQPAKLEDSAVYLCASSLDGGLAGIGTQYFGPGTRLLVL.

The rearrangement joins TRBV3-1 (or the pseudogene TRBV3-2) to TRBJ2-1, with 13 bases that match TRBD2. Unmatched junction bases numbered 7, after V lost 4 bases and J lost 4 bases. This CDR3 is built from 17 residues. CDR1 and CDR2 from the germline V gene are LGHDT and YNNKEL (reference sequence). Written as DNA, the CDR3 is TGTGCCAGCAGCCGGACACCGGGACTAGCGGGGTACAATGAGCAGTTCTTC. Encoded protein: CASSRTPGLAGYNEQFF.